The clone carrying this T cell receptor beta chain was observed once. This specimen belongs to a study of blood T cell repertoires in COVID-19. Seattle patients were enrolled while actively infected and followed longitudinally. Libraries were prepared by immunoSEQ multiplex PCR; TCRdb keeps only in-frame clonotypes and omits some of them. Among 310,000 or so clones listed, around nine tenths were seen once. This CDR3 is built from 13 residues. Trimming took off 3 bases at V and 4 bases at J, with 10 bases between the two ends. Germline CDR1 is SGHTA and CDR2 is FQGNSA. The origin of this receptor is a woman in her 30s with COVID-19, enrolled during active disease. What was sequenced was peripheral blood. The V and J genes are TRBV7-2 and TRBJ2-7; D perhaps matches TRBD2 (5 bases). The CDR3 is CASSFSSQYEQYF. In DNA, the CDR3 is TGTGCCAGCAGCTTTTCTAGCCAGTACGAGCAGTACTTC.